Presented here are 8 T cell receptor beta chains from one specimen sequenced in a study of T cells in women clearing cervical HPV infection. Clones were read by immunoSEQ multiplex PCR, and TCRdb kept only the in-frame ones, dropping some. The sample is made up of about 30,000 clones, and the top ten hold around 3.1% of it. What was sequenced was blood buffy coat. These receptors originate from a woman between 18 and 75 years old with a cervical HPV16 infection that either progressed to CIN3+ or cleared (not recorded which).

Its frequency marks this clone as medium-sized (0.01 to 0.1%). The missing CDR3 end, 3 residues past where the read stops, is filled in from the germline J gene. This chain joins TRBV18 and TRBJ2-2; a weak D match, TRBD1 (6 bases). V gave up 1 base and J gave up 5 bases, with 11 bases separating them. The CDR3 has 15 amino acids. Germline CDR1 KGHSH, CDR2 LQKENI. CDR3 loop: CASSPRQGQTGELFF. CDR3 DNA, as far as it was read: TGTGCCAGCTCACCACGCCAGGGGCAAACCGGGGAG.

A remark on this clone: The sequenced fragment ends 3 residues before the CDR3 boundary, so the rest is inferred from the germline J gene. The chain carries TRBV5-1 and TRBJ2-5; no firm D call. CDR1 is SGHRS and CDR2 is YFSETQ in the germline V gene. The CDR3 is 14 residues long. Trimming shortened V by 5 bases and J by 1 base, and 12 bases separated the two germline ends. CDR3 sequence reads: CASRPFERQETQYF. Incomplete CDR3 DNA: TGCGCCAGCAGGCCCTTTGAGCGCCAAGAGACC.

CDR3 DNA (partial): TGTGCCAGCAGTGATCCCCGGGGGGCAAGGGAGACC. This sequence encodes CASSDPRGARET. The entire CDR3 protein reads CASSDPRGARETQYF. The V gene is TRBV2, the J gene TRBJ2-5; TRBD2 is a possible D gene (7 bases). Coverage ceases 3 residues before the CDR3 finishes, and the germline J gene fills in the end. The CDR3 extends over 15 amino acids. The V end was cut by 3 bases, the J end by 5 bases, with 16 bases between. Germline V lookup: CDR1 SNHLY, CDR2 FYNNEI.

CDR3: CSARPGTGSYWDYEQYF. CDR3 bases read: TGCAGTGCTAGACCCGGGACAGGGTCCTACTGGGACTACGAG. The chain carries TRBV20-1 and TRBJ2-7; TRBD1 matches at 9 bases. The missing CDR3 end, 3 residues past where the read stops, is filled in from the germline J gene. The CDR3 length is 17 residues. Germline assignment: CDR1 DFQATT and CDR2 SNEGSKA (reference sequence). Losses at the gene ends were 2 bases for V and 3 bases for J; bases not matched to a gene: 14.

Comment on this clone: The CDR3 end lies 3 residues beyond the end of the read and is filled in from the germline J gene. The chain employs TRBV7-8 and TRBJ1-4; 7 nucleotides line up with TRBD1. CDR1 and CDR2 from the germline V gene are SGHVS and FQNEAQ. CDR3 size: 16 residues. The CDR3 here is CASSLLAGQLNSPLFF. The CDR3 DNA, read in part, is TGTGCCAGCAGCTTATTGGCGGGACAGCTTAATTCACCA.

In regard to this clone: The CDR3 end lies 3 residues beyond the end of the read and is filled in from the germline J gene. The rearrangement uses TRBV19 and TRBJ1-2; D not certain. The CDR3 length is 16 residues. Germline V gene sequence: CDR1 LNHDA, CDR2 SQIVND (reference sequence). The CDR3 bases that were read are TGTGCCAGTAGTATACGACTCAAAGGCTCCTACAATGAC. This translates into CASSIRLKGSYND. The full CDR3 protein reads CASSIRLKGSYNDYTF.

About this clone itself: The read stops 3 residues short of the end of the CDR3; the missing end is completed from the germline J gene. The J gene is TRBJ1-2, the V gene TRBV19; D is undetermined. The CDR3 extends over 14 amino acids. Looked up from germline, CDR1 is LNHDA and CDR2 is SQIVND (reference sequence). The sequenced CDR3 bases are TGTGCCAGTAGTTCGACTAGCATCCCAGATACC. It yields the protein CASSSTSIPDT. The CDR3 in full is CASSSTSIPDTYTF.

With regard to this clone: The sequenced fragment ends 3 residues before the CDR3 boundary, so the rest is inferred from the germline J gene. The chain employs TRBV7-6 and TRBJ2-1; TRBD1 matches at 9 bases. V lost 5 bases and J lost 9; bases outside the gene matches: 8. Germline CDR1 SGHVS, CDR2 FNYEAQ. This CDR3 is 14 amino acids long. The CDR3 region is CASSPTQGAGEQFF. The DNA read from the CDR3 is TGTGCCAGCAGCCCGACACAGGGGGCGGGTGAG.